Listed here are 32 T cell receptor beta chains from one sample, sequenced in a study of shared clonotypes between healthy human individuals. Measured with immunoSEQ multiplex PCR; TCRdb has only the in-frame clones, and not every one. The sample shows under 1 million clones, roughly 96% of them seen only once. CD8 cells classed as naive were CD45RO-negative and positively selected for CCR7, excluding terminally differentiated effector memory CD45RA+ cells. The sample was naive CD8+ T cells sorted from blood. These receptors all stem from a man younger than 40 in good health.

The rearrangement uses TRBV7-9 and TRBJ2-1, with D tentatively TRBD1 (5 bases). Germline loops: CDR1 SEHNR, CDR2 FQNEAQ (reference sequence). The CDR3 contains 15 residues. Trimming removed 1 base at V and 4 bases at J, with 11 bases between. In DNA, the CDR3 is TGTGCCAGCAGCTTAGAGGCGGACATGTACAATGAGCAGTTCTTC. Translating it yields CASSLEADMYNEQFF.

Note on this clone: This CDR3 is also generated by other DNA sequences in the sample. The rearrangement uses TRBV9 and TRBJ2-1; D is unclear. The V end lost 4 bases, the J end lost 7 bases, and 6 bases lay between the germline ends. The CDR3 totals 11 residues. Per the germline V gene, CDR1 is SGDLS and CDR2 is YYNGEE. The CDR3: CASSLRNEQFF. CDR3 DNA: TGTGCCAGCAGCCTAAGGAATGAGCAGTTCTTC.

This chain uses TRBV7-2 with TRBJ2-2, with a tentative D call TRBD1 (6 bases). The V end lost 2 bases, the J end lost 5 bases, and 12 bases lay between the germline ends. There are 15 residues in the CDR3. Germline V gene data show CDR1 as SGHTA and CDR2 as FQGNSA. The DNA for the CDR3 is TGTGCCAGCAGCTTAATATGGGGGCTAACCGGGGAGCTGTTTTTT. Translated: CASSLIWGLTGELFF.

The J gene is TRBJ2-7, the V gene TRBV9, with D possibly matching TRBD2 (6 bases). With 1 base removed from V and 2 bases from J, the gap between germline ends came to 13 bases. Germline V gene data show CDR1 as SGDLS and CDR2 as YYNGEE. The CDR3 has 15 residues. CDR3 in DNA: TGTGCCAGCAGCGTAAGTGGAGGGGCGACCTACGAGCAGTACTTC. Its protein is CASSVSGGATYEQYF.

The J gene is TRBJ2-3, the V gene TRBV7-9, with 8 bases aligning to TRBD2. Germline CDR1 is SEHNR and CDR2 is FQNEAQ (reference sequence). The CDR3 runs 16 residues. With 5 bases clipped from V and 0 bases from J, the junction kept 7 bases outside the gene matches. CDR3 DNA sequence: TGTGCCAGCAGCACGCGTAGCGGGGAAAGCACAGATACGCAGTATTTT. It yields the protein CASSTRSGESTDTQYF.

This chain connects TRBV5-6 to TRBJ2-1, with D uncertain. Germline assignment: CDR1 SGHDT and CDR2 YYEEEE. The CDR3 sequence is 15 residues long. The germline V and J ends were trimmed by 6 bases and 2 bases, with 15 bases remaining between them. CDR3 protein: CASTIRQEAYNEQFF. The CDR3 DNA follows: TGTGCCAGCACAATTAGGCAGGAAGCCTACAATGAGCAGTTCTTC.

This clone was picked up one time. The chain recombines TRBV14 with TRBJ1-2; 9 nucleotides match TRBD1. This CDR3 contains 16 residues. J was trimmed by 5 bases and V by 4 bases; bases with no gene match: 11. The germline gives CDR1 SGHDN, CDR2 FVKESK. The CDR3 DNA is TGTGCCAGCAGCCTTTTGACAGGGGGAAGTCCTTATGGCTACACCTTC. This sequence encodes CASSLLTGGSPYGYTF.

This chain links TRBV7-9 with TRBJ2-4, with TRBD1 as a possible D gene (5 bases). Looked up from germline, CDR1 is SEHNR and CDR2 is FQNEAQ (reference sequence). The CDR3 is 14 residues long. Trimming took 3 bases from V and 0 from J, leaving 6 bases between them. CDR3 loop: CASSLTVAKNIQYF. As DNA, the CDR3 is TGTGCCAGCAGCTTGACAGTAGCCAAAAACATTCAGTACTTC.

Of note for this clone: Additional DNA sequences in this sample encode the identical CDR3. The chain links TRBV7-9 to TRBJ2-5; D remains unclear. The CDR3 extends over 13 amino acids. Germline values: CDR1 SEHNR, CDR2 FQNEAQ (reference sequence). V was clipped by 1 base and J by 2 bases, with 5 bases between them. CDR3 region: CASSLVEQETQYF. In DNA form, the CDR3 reads TGTGCCAGCAGCTTAGTCGAGCAAGAGACCCAGTACTTC.

This clone was counted a single time. This chain links TRBV27 with TRBJ2-2, with D tentatively TRBD1 (5 bases). This CDR3 contains 14 residues. V lost 5 bases and J lost 1, with 8 bases in between. Germline CDR1 is MNHEY and CDR2 is SMNVEV (reference sequence). The CDR3 bases are TGTGCCAGCAGTCACGGACAGAACACCGGGGAGCTGTTTTTT. It yields the protein CASSHGQNTGELFF.

The table lists this clone with a few counts. V usage is TRBV27 and J usage is TRBJ2-1; D unclear. Trimming shortened V by 5 bases and J by 8 bases, and 10 bases separated the two germline ends. This CDR3 is 12 amino acids long. Looked up from germline, CDR1 is MNHEY and CDR2 is SMNVEV (reference sequence). CDR3 loop: CASSNLEDEQFF. DNA of the CDR3: TGTGCCAGCAGTAACTTAGAGGATGAGCAGTTCTTC.

This rearrangement joins TRBV6-1 to TRBJ2-1, with 12 bases fitting TRBD2. V shed 1 base, J shed 5 bases, and the junction held 6 bases outside the gene matches. Germline V gene lookup returns CDR1 MNHNS and CDR2 SASEGT. This CDR3 comprises 17 residues. The CDR3 loop reads CASSEVLAGGPHNEQFF. CDR3 nucleotides: TGTGCCAGCAGTGAAGTGCTAGCGGGAGGGCCTCACAATGAGCAGTTCTTC.

The chain recombines TRBV5-4 with TRBJ1-2; D gene uncertain. Germline CDR1 SGHNT, CDR2 YYREEE (reference sequence). Trimming stripped 5 bases from V and 2 bases from J, with 16 bases between. The CDR3 extends over 15 amino acids. DNA for the CDR3: TGTGCCAGCAGTTTTTATGGGGTGGAGAACTATGGCTACACCTTC. Its translation: CASSFYGVENYGYTF.

The chain is built from TRBV28 and TRBJ1-1; unclear D gene. The germline V and J ends were trimmed by 5 bases and 4 bases, with 8 bases remaining between them. Germline V gives CDR1 MDHEN, CDR2 SYDVKM. This CDR3 contains 12 residues. The CDR3 nucleotides are TGTGCCAGCAGTCCCACCTTCACTGAAGCTTTCTTT. It specifies CASSPTFTEAFF.

As regards this clone: The sample contains more than one DNA sequence encoding this CDR3. The chain employs TRBV27 and TRBJ2-7; D uncertain. The germline gives CDR1 MNHEY, CDR2 SMNVEV (reference sequence). Trimming removed 3 bases from V and 2 bases from J, with 8 bases in between. The CDR3 spans 13 residues. CDR3 nucleotide sequence: TGTGCCAGCAGTTTCGGACGGGCCTACGAGCAGTACTTC. Protein sequence: CASSFGRAYEQYF.

This chain connects TRBV7-9 to TRBJ2-7; 12 nucleotides agree with TRBD2. The CDR3 spans 17 residues. Trimming cost V 5 bases and J 2 bases; bases outside gene matches: 10. Germline CDR1 SEHNR, CDR2 FQNEAQ (reference sequence). The CDR3 loop is CASSPGTSGPGTYEQYF. The CDR3, as DNA: TGTGCCAGCAGCCCCGGGACTAGCGGGCCGGGGACCTACGAGCAGTACTTC.

V and J are TRBV7-2 and TRBJ2-1; D call uncertain. The V end was cut by 5 bases, the J end by 2 bases, with 13 bases between. This CDR3 comprises 15 residues. The germline V gene has CDR1 SGHTA and CDR2 FQGNSA. The CDR3 sequence: CASSPSTPTYNEQFF. In DNA, the CDR3 is TGTGCCAGCAGCCCCTCGACCCCTACCTACAATGAGCAGTTCTTC.

The V call is TRBV29-1, the J call TRBJ2-1, with 7 bases lining up with TRBD2. Unmatched junction bases numbered 19, after V lost 6 bases and J lost 8 bases. Looked up from germline, CDR1 is SQVTM and CDR2 is ANQGSEA. This CDR3 has 16 amino acids. The CDR3 coding sequence is TGCAGCGTCGCTTGGGGAGCGGGATCCCCGGGTGATGAGCAGTTCTTC. Its translation is CSVAWGAGSPGDEQFF.

The count of this clone is one. The rearrangement uses TRBV6-1 and TRBJ2-2; D tentatively fits TRBD1 or TRBD2 (5 bases each). Germline lookup yields CDR1 MNHNS and CDR2 SASEGT. CDR3 size: 15 residues. Trimming removed 3 bases from V and 2 bases from J, with 10 bases in between. The CDR3 region is CASSDSGTNTGELFF. CDR3 bases: TGTGCCAGCAGTGATTCGGGGACCAACACCGGGGAGCTGTTTTTT.

The gene calls are TRBV14 and TRBJ2-3; TRBD2 agrees at 9 bases. The length of the CDR3 is 16 residues. V was clipped by 1 base and J by 2 bases; unmatched bases: 4. The germline V gene encodes CDR1 SGHDN and CDR2 FVKESK. The CDR3 DNA is TGTGCCAGCAGCCAAGGGCTAGCGGGGACCACAGATACGCAGTATTTT. Its translation is CASSQGLAGTTDTQYF.

The rearrangement links TRBV14 to TRBJ2-7; possible D gene TRBD2, 6 bases. Germline CDR1 and CDR2: SGHDN and FVKESK. The V and J ends lost 1 base and 3 bases respectively, with 22 bases between them. The CDR3 length is 18 residues. The CDR3 nucleotides read TGTGCCAGCAGCCAAGTGGTAGGGCCCCGGGGGACTGTCTACGAGCAGTACTTC. As protein: CASSQVVGPRGTVYEQYF. Filled out from reference TRBV14 and TRBJ2-7, the complete variable domain reads EAGVTQFPSHSVIEKGQTVTLRCDPISGHDNLYWYRRVMGKEIKFLLHFVKESKQDESGMPNNRFLAERTGGTYSTLKVQPAELEDSGVYFCASSQVVGPRGTVYEQYFGPGTRLTVT.

The V call is TRBV7-9, the J call TRBJ2-5; possibly TRBD2 for D (6 bases). CDR3 length equals 14 residues. Germline lookup yields CDR1 SEHNR and CDR2 FQNEAQ (reference sequence). Between the trimmed V and J ends, which lost 5 bases and 1 base, there was a span of 11 bases. The CDR3 here is CASSLDGSQETQYF. DNA of the CDR3: TGTGCCAGCAGCCTTGACGGGAGCCAAGAGACCCAGTACTTC.

This chain links TRBV15 with TRBJ2-7; possible D gene TRBD2, 6 bases. CDR3 length: 15 residues. Germline V gene data show CDR1 as LNHNV and CDR2 as YYDKDF (reference sequence). Between the trimmed V and J ends, which lost 1 base and 7 bases, there was a span of 17 bases. CDR3 nucleotide sequence: TGTGCCACCAGCAGAGTAAGGCGGGAAAGGCATGAGCAGTACTTC. Its protein product is CATSRVRRERHEQYF. Together with reference TRBV15 and TRBJ2-7, the CDR3 gives the full variable domain: DAMVIQNPRYQVTQFGKPVTLSCSQTLNHNVMYWYQQKSSQAPKLLFHYYDKDFNNEADTPDNFQSRRPNTSFCFLDIRSPGLGDTAMYLCATSRVRRERHEQYFGPGTRLTVT.

The J gene is TRBJ2-7, the V gene TRBV28; possibly TRBD1 for D (6 bases). Trimming left V 2 bases short and J 7 bases short, with 15 bases between. The germline V gene has CDR1 MDHEN and CDR2 SYDVKM. This CDR3 has 14 amino acids. The CDR3 spells CASSLGAGVREQYF. Here the CDR3 DNA reads TGTGCCAGCAGTTTAGGGGCAGGGGTGCGGGAGCAGTACTTC.

In DNA form, the CDR3 reads TGCGCCAGCAGCTTGGCCCCTTGGCGGGAAAGGGGAACAGATACGCAGTATTTT. Amino acids: CASSLAPWRERGTDTQYF. The chain recombines TRBV5-1 with TRBJ2-3, with D possibly TRBD2 on 6 matching bases. Germline V gene lookup returns CDR1 SGHRS and CDR2 YFSETQ. This CDR3 has 18 amino acids. Trimming shortened V by 0 bases and J by 3 bases, and 20 bases separated the two germline ends.

The V gene is TRBV5-4, the J gene TRBJ2-2; 10 nucleotides match TRBD2. V shed 0 bases and J 6 bases; nucleotides not matched to a gene: 2. Germline CDR1 reads SGHNT; CDR2 reads YYREEE (reference sequence). This CDR3 is built from 15 residues. The CDR3 bases are TGTGCCAGCAGCTTGGCAGCGGGAGGGCCCGGGGAGCTGTTTTTT. Protein sequence: CASSLAAGGPGELFF.

The rearrangement uses TRBV15 and TRBJ2-7, with 9 bases fitting TRBD2. The germline gives CDR1 LNHNV, CDR2 YYDKDF (reference sequence). The V gene end was trimmed by 0 bases and the J gene end by 4 bases; junction bases not matched to a gene: 10. The CDR3 is made up of 17 amino acids. The CDR3 coding sequence is TGTGCCACCAGCAGAGATGGTGGGCTAGCGGGACCGTACGAGCAGTACTTC. Protein: CATSRDGGLAGPYEQYF.

This chain joins TRBV11-2 and TRBJ2-1; D is uncertain. The V end was cut by 1 base, the J end by 2 bases, with 21 bases between. The CDR3 extends over 19 amino acids. The germline gives CDR1 SGHAT, CDR2 FQNNGV. CDR3 nucleotides: TGTGCCAGCAGCTTAGTATTTCTAAATCTCGATGAGGCCTACAATGAGCAGTTCTTC. It is translated as CASSLVFLNLDEAYNEQFF.

The chain employs TRBV13 and TRBJ2-3, with 8 bases matching TRBD1. The CDR3 length is 15 residues. From germline, CDR1 is PRHDT and CDR2 FYEKMQ (reference sequence). The trim removed 2 bases at V and 5 bases at J, leaving 6 bases unmatched. CDR3 loop: CASSLFQGAKDTQYF. CDR3 in DNA: TGTGCCAGCAGCTTATTCCAGGGGGCGAAAGATACGCAGTATTTT. The full variable domain, its missing parts supplied by reference TRBV13 and TRBJ2-3, is AAGVIQSPRHLIKEKRETATLKCYPIPRHDTVYWYQQGPGQDPQFLISFYEKMQSDKGSIPDRFSAQQFSDYHSELNMSSLELGDSALYFCASSLFQGAKDTQYFGPGTRLTVL.

The chain couples TRBV6-5 to TRBJ1-4; a possible D gene is TRBD1 (6 bases). The CDR3 covers 14 residues. Germline assignment: CDR1 MNHEY and CDR2 SVGAGI. V gave up 6 bases and J gave up 5 bases, with 13 bases separating them. CDR3 DNA sequence: TGTGCCAGCAGCCCCTCCCAGGGGAATGAAAAACTGTTTTTT. Encoded protein: CASSPSQGNEKLFF.

As for this clone: At one end, the junction sequence differs from germline, possibly due to a read error. This chain uses TRBV28 with TRBJ2-7, with 12 bases lining up with TRBD2. The CDR3 runs 17 residues. In germline, CDR1 is MDHEN, CDR2 SYDVKM. As DNA, the CDR3 is TGTGCCAGCGATATCGGACTAGCGGGGAAAGGGACAGGGGAGCTGTACTTC. Amino acid sequence: CASDIGLAGKGTGELYF.

For this clone: Within the sample, other DNA sequences also encode this same CDR3. This rearrangement joins TRBV15 to TRBJ2-1; 7 bases match TRBD2. Losses at the gene ends were 3 bases for V and 7 bases for J; bases not matched to a gene: 0. There are 12 residues in the CDR3. Germline values: CDR1 LNHNV, CDR2 YYDKDF (reference sequence). CDR3 coding DNA: TGTGCCACCAGCAGGGGGGGGAATGAGCAGTTCTTC. This encodes CATSRGGNEQFF.